This TCR beta chain came from a study of intratumoral heterogeneity in liver cancer. Regarding the study as a whole: Reportedly, regional differences in tumor-infiltrating lymphocyte burden estimated from RNA-seq held up under TCR sequencing.

Each tumour sample represents a distinct, spatially separated region of the hepatocellular carcinoma nodule. Early-stage hepatocellular carcinoma patients were treatment-naïve prior to resection. TCRdb keeps only in-frame clones here, not all; method: immunoSEQ multiplex PCR. The data contain 4,000 or so clones, roughly 44% of them singletons. The ends lost 4 bases at V and 4 bases at J; junction bases unmatched: 0. The CDR3 loop spans 12 amino acids. Germline lookup yields CDR1 SNHLY and CDR2 FYNNEI. This clone is medium-sized (0.01 to 0.1%) within its sample. What it recognizes is unknown. The sequencing here drew on tumor tissue, taken before any cancer treatment. The origin of this receptor is a man aged 65 to 85 with hepatocellular carcinoma. The chain recombines TRBV2 with TRBJ1-1; TRBD1 matches at 7 bases. CDR3 coding DNA: TGTGCCAGCAGTGGACAGGGCACTGAAGCTTTCTTT. Translating it yields CASSGQGTEAFF.